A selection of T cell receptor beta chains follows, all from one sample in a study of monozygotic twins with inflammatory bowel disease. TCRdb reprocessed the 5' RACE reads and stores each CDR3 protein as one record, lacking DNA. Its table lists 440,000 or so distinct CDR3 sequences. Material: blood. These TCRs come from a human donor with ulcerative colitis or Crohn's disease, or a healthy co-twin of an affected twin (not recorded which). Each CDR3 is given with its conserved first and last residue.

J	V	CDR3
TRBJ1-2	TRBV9	CASSAGGSYGYTF
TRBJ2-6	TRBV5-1	CASRPSGSAGANVLTF
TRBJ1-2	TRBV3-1	CASSLRGTEYGYTF
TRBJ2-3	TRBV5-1	CASSQLSGSGTQYF
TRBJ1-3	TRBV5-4	CASSFGGRTGNTIYF
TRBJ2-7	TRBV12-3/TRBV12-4	CASSLGLRFNEQYF
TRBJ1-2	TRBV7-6	CASSLERGRGPYGYTF
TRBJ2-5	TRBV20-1	CSASSLAGAAGETQYF
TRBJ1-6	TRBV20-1	CSARRWGPATIISPLHF
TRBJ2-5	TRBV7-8	CASSRGRVAGEETQYF
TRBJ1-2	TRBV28	CASSRDVRGYTF
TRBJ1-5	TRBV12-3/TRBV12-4	CASSLSGTSSQPQHF
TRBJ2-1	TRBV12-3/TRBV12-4	CASSRTTPNSYNEQFF
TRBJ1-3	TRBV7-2	CASSLQGPTIYF
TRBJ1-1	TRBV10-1	CASSGSGNTEAFF
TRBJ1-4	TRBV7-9	CASSLDGFGTEKLFF
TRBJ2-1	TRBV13	CASRPRLAAYNEQFF
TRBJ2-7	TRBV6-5	CASKGTGKGEQYF
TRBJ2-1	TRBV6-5	CASSYVPDNFNEQFF
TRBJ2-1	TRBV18	CASSAIGGTPNNEQFF
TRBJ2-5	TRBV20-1	CSAREVGEETQYF
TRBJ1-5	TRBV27	CASRGSGSPQHF
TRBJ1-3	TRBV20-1	CSATNRGSGNTIYF
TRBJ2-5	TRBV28	CASGLLAGQETQYF
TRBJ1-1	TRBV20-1	CSASHTQGSSTEAFF
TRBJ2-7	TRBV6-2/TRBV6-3	CASSYGGCGYEQYF
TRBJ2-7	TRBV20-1	CSALTGGSYEQYF
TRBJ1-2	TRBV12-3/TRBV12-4	CASSLFPNYGYTF
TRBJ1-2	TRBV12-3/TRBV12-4	CASSLGTGSYGYTF
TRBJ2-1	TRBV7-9	CASSPPDSTISYNEQFF
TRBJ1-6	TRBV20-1	CSVKTGDSPLHF
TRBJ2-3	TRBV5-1	CASSPPEDTQYF
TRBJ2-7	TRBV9	CASSVAASGGYEQYF
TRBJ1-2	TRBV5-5	CASSWESSTSYGYTF
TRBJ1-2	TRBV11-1	CASSQRTTTGIFGGYTF
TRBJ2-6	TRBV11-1	CASTLFRDRISGANVLTF
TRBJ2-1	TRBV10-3	CAISGLTDEQFF
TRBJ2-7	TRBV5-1	CASSLEAGTAYEQYF
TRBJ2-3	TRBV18	CASSPNRLAGGTDTQYF
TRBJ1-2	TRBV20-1	CSARVGQPYGYTF
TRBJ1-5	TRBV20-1	CSAMTGIEPQHF
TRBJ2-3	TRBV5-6	CASSLASSGLTDTQYF
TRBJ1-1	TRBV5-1	CASSLVGASNTEAFF
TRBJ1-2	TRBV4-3	CASSQAGRGYTF
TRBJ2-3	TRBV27	CASSAKWGTQYF
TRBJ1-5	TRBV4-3	CASSQDLGPRDQPQHF
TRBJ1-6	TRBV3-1	CASSQDESSVSPLHF
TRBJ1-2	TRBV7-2	CASSLIPGQGGYGYTF
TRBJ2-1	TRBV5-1	CASRSQSSYNEQFF
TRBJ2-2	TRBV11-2	CASSLLLAGALTGELFF
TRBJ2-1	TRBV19	CASSINPGYNEQFF
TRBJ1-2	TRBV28	CASSTPSGHYGYTF
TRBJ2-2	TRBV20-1	CSATALAARGELFF
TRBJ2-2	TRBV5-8	CASSRGGHTGELFF